Listed here is a single T cell receptor (beta chain). Its antigen is currently unknown. The data were obtained in a study of blood T cells in healthy people across ages. Study findings and constraints: There were more naive CD4+ cells and higher diversity in long-lived donors than in aged donors. Expanded clonotype changes were possibly confounded by unknown donor CMV status. What prevented conclusive comparison of naive and antigen-experienced cells was that PBMCs were unsorted.

CDR1 and CDR2 (germline): SGHVS, FNYEAQ. V lost 1 base to trimming and J lost 6 bases, with 18 bases between them. The CDR3 sequence is 17 residues long. The authors extracted at least 6 micrograms of total RNA per sample. A J-beta primer mix and a sample-barcoded 5' primer were used in a second PCR of about 7 to 12 cycles. Via MiXCR, TCRdb re-called the 5' RACE reads, giving one row per CDR3 protein. The sample records about 1.6 million distinct CDR3 sequences, 30% to 40% being singletons. Sequencing was performed on blood. This receptor was identified in a woman between 25 and 40 years old in good health. The chain is built from TRBV7-6 and TRBJ1-4; D may be TRBD1 (6 bases). CDR3 amino acids: CASSLVPQGRGDEKLFF. The CDR3 region has the DNA TGTGCCAGCAGCTTAGTACCACAGGGAAGGGGAGATGAAAAACTGTTTTTT.